What follows are 30 T cell receptor beta chains derived from one specimen sequenced in a study of CD8 T cells in Susac syndrome. RNA totalling roughly 0.5 to 1 ug underwent reverse transcription with random hexamers. Via MiXCR, TCRdb re-called the immunoSEQ multiplex PCR reads, giving one row per CDR3 protein. This repertoire shows about 280,000 distinct CDR3 sequences, about 88% found once; its top ten account for approximately 0.11%. The sequenced sample consisted of CD8+ T cells from PBMCs. All receptors derive from a human donor with multiple sclerosis.

The V and J genes are TRBV14 and TRBJ1-5; 9 bases agree with TRBD1. This CDR3 has 15 residues. Per germline, CDR1 SGHDN and CDR2 FVKESK. V gave up 4 bases and J gave up 5 bases; unmatched junction bases: 6. CDR3 sequence: CASSRGQGKDQPQHF. CDR3 coding DNA: TGTGCCAGCAGCCGCGGACAGGGGAAGGATCAGCCCCAGCATTTT.

DNA of the CDR3: TGTGCCAGCAGTTTTGGCCGTATAGGGAATGGCTACACCTTC. Protein sequence: CASSFGRIGNGYTF. The chain has TRBV12-3 or TRBV12-4 and TRBJ1-2; no firm D call. V was trimmed by 3 bases and J by 6 bases, leaving 14 bases between them. The CDR3 is 14 residues long.

This clonotype was counted a few times. The CDR3, as DNA: TGTGCCAGCAGTTCACCTTCGGCGGGAGGGCCGGGCGAGCAGTACTTC. As protein: CASSSPSAGGPGEQYF. The rearrangement uses TRBV28 and TRBJ2-7, with 9 bases fitting TRBD2. Germline V CDR1 and CDR2: MDHEN, SYDVKM. The CDR3 consists of 16 residues. After removal of 4 bases from V and 6 bases from J, the junction contained 13 bases not matched to a gene.

The chain has TRBV5-5 and TRBJ2-7, with D perhaps matching TRBD1 (6 bases). Trimming removed 4 bases from V and 9 bases from J, with 23 bases in between. Looked up from germline, CDR1 is SGHKS and CDR2 is YYEKEE (reference sequence). The CDR3 is 15 residues long. For the CDR3, the DNA is TGTGCCAGCAGCCTTGAACAGGGACCATCCTTTATGCAGTACTTC. Its translation: CASSLEQGPSFMQYF. Supplemented by reference TRBV5-5 and TRBJ2-7, the full variable domain reads DAGVTQSPTHLIKTRGQQVTLRCSPISGHKSVSWYQQVLGQGPQFIFQYYEKEERGRGNFPDRFSARQFPNYSSELNVNALLLGDSALYLCASSLEQGPSFMQYFGPGTRLTVT.

Here the CDR3 DNA reads TGTGCCAGCAGTTACCAGCGGGGAGGAACAGATACGCAGTATTTT. It codes for CASSYQRGGTDTQYF. The V call is TRBV6-5, the J call TRBJ2-3; 7 nucleotides agree with TRBD2. After removal of 2 bases from V and 3 bases from J, the junction contained 5 bases not matched to a gene. The CDR3 spans 15 residues. Germline V CDR1 and CDR2: MNHEY, SVGAGI.

The chain is built from TRBV11-2 and TRBJ2-7; D is possibly TRBD2 (6 bases). Trimming removed 2 bases from V and 4 bases from J, with 12 bases in between. The CDR3 covers 14 residues. Germline V lookup: CDR1 SGHAT, CDR2 FQNNGV. CDR3 residues: CASSLRASGYEQYF. The DNA for the CDR3 is TGTGCCAGCAGCTTACGGGCAAGCGGGTACGAGCAGTACTTC.

The V gene is TRBV24-1, the J gene TRBJ1-2, with a possible D match to TRBD1 (6 bases). The germline V gene encodes CDR1 KGHDR and CDR2 SFDVKD. V was clipped by 4 bases and J by 6 bases, with 11 bases between them. This CDR3 region has 13 residues. For the CDR3, the DNA is TGTGCCACCAGTGACTCTACAGGGAATGGCTACACCTTC. This codes for CATSDSTGNGYTF.

This chain uses TRBV20-1 with TRBJ2-1; D is perhaps TRBD2 (6 bases). V lost 1 base to trimming and J lost 10 bases, with 20 bases between them. Per the germline V gene, CDR1 is DFQATT and CDR2 is SNEGSKA (reference sequence). The CDR3 consists of 15 residues. For the CDR3, the DNA is TGCAGTGCTAGAGGAGTTAGCGGCGACGGGGAGGAGCAGTTCTTC. This codes for CSARGVSGDGEEQFF.

This sequence joins TRBV27 and TRBJ2-1; D gene unclear. V was shortened by 4 bases and J by 11 bases, with 12 bases between the two germline ends. Germline loops: CDR1 MNHEY, CDR2 SMNVEV (reference sequence). This CDR3 region has 12 residues. This CDR3 is CASSSQITKQFF. DNA of the CDR3: TGTGCCAGCAGTTCACAGATTACGAAGCAGTTCTTC.

The rearrangement links TRBV12-3 or TRBV12-4 to TRBJ1-4, with D hard to call. The V gene lost 4 bases and the J gene lost 8 bases, with 11 bases spanning the gap. The CDR3 loop spans 13 amino acids. CDR3 sequence reads: CASSYSGEEKLFF. The CDR3 DNA is TGTGCCAGCAGTTATTCCGGTGAGGAAAAACTGTTTTTT.

The chain carries TRBV7-9 and TRBJ2-2; 9 positions match TRBD1. CDR3 size: 18 residues. CDR1 and CDR2 (germline): SEHNR, FQNEAQ (reference sequence). Trimming cost V 5 bases and J 1 base; bases outside gene matches: 11. The CDR3 DNA reads TGTGCCAGCAGCACAGTCCCGGGACAGGGAAAGAACACCGGGGAGCTGTTTTTT. It translates to CASSTVPGQGKNTGELFF.

The chain uses TRBV6-2 or TRBV6-3 and TRBJ1-1; D perhaps matches TRBD1 (5 bases). Germline V gene lookup returns CDR1 MNHEY and CDR2 SVGEGT. Trimming left V 2 bases short and J 3 bases short, with 16 bases between. This CDR3 has 16 amino acids. In DNA, the CDR3 is TGTGCCAGCAGTTACAGGGGACGGGCTGGTGACACTGAAGCTTTCTTT. Translated, it gives CASSYRGRAGDTEAFF.

This chain links TRBV9 with TRBJ2-2; D uncertain. V dropped 0 bases and J dropped 4 bases, with 7 bases sitting between them. Germline V CDR1 and CDR2: SGDLS, YYNGEE. CDR3 length equals 14 residues. Written as DNA, the CDR3 is TGTGCCAGCAGCGTAGGGCAGGTCACCGGGGAGCTGTTTTTT. The encoded protein is CASSVGQVTGELFF. Full variable domain (rest looked up from reference TRBV9 and TRBJ2-2): DSGVTQTPKHLITATGQRVTLRCSPRSGDLSVYWYQQSLDQGLQFLIQYYNGEERAKGNILERFSAQQFPDLHSELNLSSLELGDSALYFCASSVGQVTGELFFGEGSRLTVL.

The rearrangement links TRBV28 to TRBJ2-7; D perhaps matches TRBD2 (6 bases). V lost 5 bases, J lost 3 bases, and 29 bases lay in between. Germline loops: CDR1 MDHEN, CDR2 SYDVKM. The CDR3 runs 19 residues. The CDR3 sequence: CASSRPYAGTTPPHYEQYF. For the CDR3, the DNA is TGTGCCAGCAGTCGGCCGTATGCGGGAACCACCCCCCCCCACTACGAGCAGTACTTC.

This clonotype showed up just once. The V call is TRBV2, the J call TRBJ1-2; D is ambiguous. CDR3 size: 14 residues. V dropped 4 bases and J dropped 0 bases, with 9 bases sitting between them. Germline CDR1 is SNHLY and CDR2 is FYNNEI. This CDR3 is CASSGSRANYGYTF. The CDR3 DNA reads as TGTGCCAGCAGTGGTTCCAGAGCTAACTATGGCTACACCTTC.

This chain connects TRBV9 to TRBJ1-2; 8 nucleotides agree with TRBD1. With 7 bases clipped from V and 4 bases from J, the junction kept 12 bases outside the gene matches. CDR3 size: 15 residues. From germline, CDR1 is SGDLS and CDR2 YYNGEE. The CDR3 DNA reads TGTGCCAGCTCCCCGACCGGGACAGGCCTCTATGGCTACACCTTC. This sequence encodes CASSPTGTGLYGYTF. Full variable domain (remainder filled in from reference TRBV9 and TRBJ1-2): DSGVTQTPKHLITATGQRVTLRCSPRSGDLSVYWYQQSLDQGLQFLIQYYNGEERAKGNILERFSAQQFPDLHSELNLSSLELGDSALYFCASSPTGTGLYGYTFGSGTRLTVV.

The chain employs TRBV28 and TRBJ2-2, with 10 bases that match TRBD2. The CDR3 loop spans 16 amino acids. Germline-derived CDR1 and CDR2 are MDHEN and SYDVKM. Losses at the gene ends were 6 bases for V and 4 bases for J; bases not matched to a gene: 8. The CDR3 loop reads CASRISGRLGTGELFF. Here the CDR3 DNA reads TGTGCCAGCAGGATTAGCGGGAGGCTTGGCACCGGGGAGCTGTTTTTT.

J is TRBJ2-7 and V is TRBV6-1, with 11 bases matching TRBD2. V trimming: 4 bases; J trimming: 4 bases; junction bases outside the gene matches: 12. The V gene's germline CDR1 is MNHNS and CDR2 SASEGT. The CDR3 is 17 residues long. The CDR3 loop is CASSARGLAGSPYEQYF. The CDR3 coding sequence is TGTGCCAGCAGTGCCCGAGGACTAGCGGGTTCTCCTTACGAGCAGTACTTC.

The gene calls are TRBV13 and TRBJ2-3; the D is unclear. The CDR3 length is 13 residues. V dropped 2 bases and J dropped 4 bases, with 7 bases sitting between them. Germline CDR1 reads PRHDT; CDR2 reads FYEKMQ (reference sequence). The CDR3 loop is CASSLRAADTQYF. CDR3 sequence (DNA): TGTGCCAGCAGCTTACGGGCGGCAGATACGCAGTATTTT.

The table lists this clonotype with a count of one. The chain has TRBV12-3 or TRBV12-4 and TRBJ2-1; D is uncertain. V lost 5 bases and J 6 bases, leaving 8 bases between the germline ends. CDR3 size: 12 residues. Here the CDR3 DNA reads TGTGCCAGCAGTGCGCCCCCCAATGAGCAGTTCTTC. Encoded protein: CASSAPPNEQFF.

The V call is TRBV19, the J call TRBJ2-7; TRBD1 is a possible D gene (6 bases). The CDR3 has 15 residues. Germline V gene sequence: CDR1 LNHDA, CDR2 SQIVND (reference sequence). V lost 3 bases, J lost 0 bases, and 12 bases lay in between. The chain's CDR3 is CASSMPGHPSYEQYF. For the CDR3, the DNA is TGTGCCAGTAGTATGCCGGGACACCCCTCCTACGAGCAGTACTTC.

The J gene is TRBJ1-1, the V gene TRBV30, with D unresolved. The CDR3 has 16 amino acids. V was shortened by 4 bases and J by 0 bases, with 18 bases between the two germline ends. Germline assignment: CDR1 GTSNPN and CDR2 SVGIG (reference sequence). The CDR3 sequence is CAWILTGDWVNTEAFF. The CDR3, as DNA: TGTGCCTGGATTTTAACCGGGGATTGGGTGAACACTGAAGCTTTCTTT.

The chain joins TRBV12-3 or TRBV12-4 to TRBJ1-3; D gene ambiguous. This CDR3 comprises 15 residues. With 4 bases removed from V and 0 bases from J, the gap between germline ends came to 10 bases. The DNA for the CDR3 is TGTGCCAGCAGTTACGACCATAGCTCTGGAAACACCATATATTTT. It translates to CASSYDHSSGNTIYF.

This clonotype showed up just once. The gene calls are TRBV21-1 and TRBJ2-2; the table assigns TRBD1, which was not confirmed against the DNA. TRBV21-1 is noted as a pseudogene. This CDR3 region has 17 residues. CDR3 DNA: TGTGCCAGCAGCAAAGGGAACCGGACACACAACACCGGGGAGCTGTTTTTT. Encoded protein: CASSKGNRTHNTGELFF.

This clonotype was counted only a few times. J is TRBJ1-2 and V is TRBV18; no firm D call. The CDR3 spans 15 residues. Per the germline V gene, CDR1 is KGHSH and CDR2 is LQKENI. Trimming took off 3 bases at V and 2 bases at J, with 13 bases between the two ends. The CDR3 here is CASSPRTGRNYGYTF. The CDR3 DNA sequence: TGTGCCAGCTCACCTAGGACCGGAAGGAACTATGGCTACACCTTC.

The chain joins TRBV18 to TRBJ1-1; D is perhaps TRBD1 (6 bases). Trimming took off 5 bases at V and 6 bases at J, with 19 bases between the two ends. The length of the CDR3 is 15 residues. CDR1 and CDR2 (germline): KGHSH, LQKENI. This chain's CDR3 is CASSAQGRLPAEAFF. DNA of the CDR3: TGTGCCAGCTCAGCACAGGGTCGCCTTCCCGCTGAAGCTTTCTTT.

The chain joins TRBV27 to TRBJ2-3, with D perhaps TRBD2 (6 bases). Germline V gene data show CDR1 as MNHEY and CDR2 as SMNVEV (reference sequence). CDR3 length equals 14 residues. The ends were cut back, 1 base at V and 6 bases at J, with 11 bases in the middle. The chain's CDR3 is CASSLWGDGDTQYF. The CDR3 DNA follows: TGTGCCAGCAGTTTATGGGGGGACGGGGATACGCAGTATTTT.

The J gene is TRBJ2-7, the V gene TRBV27, with D perhaps given as TRBD1 or TRBD2 (7 bases each). This CDR3 comprises 15 residues. V was clipped by 3 bases and J by 6 bases, with 18 bases between them. Germline V gene data show CDR1 as MNHEY and CDR2 as SMNVEV (reference sequence). CDR3 amino acids: CASSFNPSGTVEQYF. The CDR3 region has the DNA TGTGCCAGCAGTTTTAATCCCAGCGGGACAGTCGAGCAGTACTTC.

This chain uses TRBV25-1 with TRBJ2-2; no clear D gene. The CDR3 loop spans 14 amino acids. CDR1 is MGHDK and CDR2 is SYGVNS in the germline V gene. Trimming shortened V by 4 bases and J by 7 bases, and 13 bases separated the two germline ends. In nucleotides, the CDR3 is TGTGCCAGCAGTGTCACAGAGGTCGGCGGGGAGCTGTTTTTT. Translation gives CASSVTEVGGELFF.

The chain employs TRBV3-1 and TRBJ2-2; unclear D gene. Germline CDR1 reads LGHDT; CDR2 reads YNNKEL (reference sequence). CDR3 length: 14 amino acids. V was shortened by 0 bases and J by 2 bases, with 4 bases between the two germline ends. The CDR3 nucleotides are TGTGCCAGCAGCCAAGACCCTAACACCGGGGAGCTGTTTTTT. Translating it yields CASSQDPNTGELFF.